One sample yielded the 31 T cell receptor beta chains listed below, sequenced in a study of T-cell memory formation after mild COVID-19. TCRdb analysed the 5' RACE reads with MiXCR anew, one entry per CDR3 protein. This sample yields under 600,000 distinct CDR3 sequences, of which roughly 21% are seen a single time; 7% to 9% belongs to the top ten. The sequenced sample consisted of PBMCs or a T cell subset sorted from them (not recorded which). Source of these receptors: an adult woman who had mild COVID-19 (a few samples of this study predate the infection). Cell type and time point are not known.

V and J are TRBV20-1 and TRBJ2-1; a possible D gene is TRBD2 (6 bases). V was cut by 6 bases and J by 7 bases, with 22 bases left in between. CDR3 length: 15 amino acids. Germline CDR1 is DFQATT and CDR2 is SNEGSKA (reference sequence). In nucleotides, the CDR3 is TGCAGTGCACAGACCGGGGGTTCTAGGTGGAATGAGCAGTTCTTC. Translated, it gives CSAQTGGSRWNEQFF.

This clonotype showed up just a few times. V and J are TRBV11-2 and TRBJ2-3; 13 bases agree with TRBD2. Germline CDR1 SGHAT, CDR2 FQNNGV. The CDR3 loop spans 17 amino acids. V lost 5 bases to trimming and J lost 3 bases; unmatched junction nucleotides: 8. This chain's CDR3 is CASSPPTSGRLTDTQYF. DNA of the CDR3: TGTGCCAGCAGCCCCCCGACTAGCGGGAGGTTGACAGATACGCAGTATTTT.

The chain employs TRBV9 and TRBJ2-7; D gene uncertain. V lost 0 bases and J 2 bases, leaving 6 bases between the germline ends. Germline CDR1 SGDLS, CDR2 YYNGEE. The CDR3 extends over 13 amino acids. The CDR3, as DNA: TGTGCCAGCAGCGTAGATGGGGCCTACGAGCAGTACTTC. Amino acids: CASSVDGAYEQYF.

This clonotype appeared a few times. The chain recombines TRBV29-1 with TRBJ2-7; 11 bases fit TRBD1. From germline, CDR1 is SQVTM and CDR2 ANQGSEA. This CDR3 has 14 amino acids. V gave up 6 bases and J gave up 2 bases; unmatched junction bases: 6. The DNA for the CDR3 is TGCAGCGTGGAACCGGGACAGGGGGCCTACGAGCAGTACTTC. Translating gives CSVEPGQGAYEQYF.

This clonotype has more than one count but fewer than ten. J is TRBJ2-3 and V is TRBV20-1; possibly TRBD2 for D (6 bases). The V gene's germline CDR1 is DFQATT and CDR2 SNEGSKA (reference sequence). This CDR3 comprises 14 residues. The germline V and J ends were trimmed by 5 bases and 4 bases, with 16 bases remaining between them. CDR3 in DNA: TGCAGTGCTGGGCTCGCGGGGTACCCAGATACGCAGTATTTT. Translated, it gives CSAGLAGYPDTQYF.

In DNA, the CDR3 is TGTGCCAGCAGCCCGGGTGGGGGGCTGTACACAGATACGCAGTATTTT. Protein: CASSPGGGLYTDTQYF. The J gene is TRBJ2-3, the V gene TRBV11-1; D tentatively reads TRBD1 or TRBD2 (6 bases each). The germline CDR1 and CDR2 sequences are SGHAT and FQDESV (reference sequence). Trimming shortened V by 5 bases and J by 2 bases, and 17 bases separated the two germline ends. CDR3 length equals 16 residues.

The chain employs TRBV24-1 and TRBJ2-1; 13 bases map to TRBD2. CDR1 and CDR2 (germline): KGHDR, SFDVKD. CDR3 length: 18 residues. Germline trimming cut 3 bases from V and 4 bases from J; bases unmatched to any gene: 8. CDR3: CATSDPTSGGFIYNEQFF. CDR3 bases: TGTGCCACCAGTGATCCGACTAGCGGGGGGTTCATATACAATGAGCAGTTCTTC.

The V gene is TRBV7-3, the J gene TRBJ1-3; no clear D gene. Trimming removed 4 bases at V and 3 bases at J, with 13 bases between. Germline V gives CDR1 SGHTA, CDR2 FQGTGA. The CDR3 has 15 residues. Here the CDR3 DNA reads TGTGCCAGCAGCTACCGAATGAAGAGTGGAAACACCATATATTTT. Translated, it gives CASSYRMKSGNTIYF.

This chain connects TRBV24-1 to TRBJ2-3, with no clear D. CDR3 length equals 16 residues. Germline lookup yields CDR1 KGHDR and CDR2 SFDVKD. V lost 5 bases to trimming and J lost 10 bases, with 24 bases between them. The CDR3 sequence is CATSARLPTPQGAQYF. In DNA, the CDR3 is TGTGCCACCAGTGCTCGGCTACCCACACCACAAGGTGCGCAGTATTTT.

The table lists this clonotype with a few counts. The gene calls are TRBV7-2 and TRBJ1-2, with D maybe TRBD1 (6 bases). Germline V gene data show CDR1 as SGHTA and CDR2 as FQGNSA. With 5 bases removed from V and 4 bases from J, the gap between germline ends came to 17 bases. The CDR3 loop spans 15 amino acids. CDR3 DNA sequence: TGTGCCAGCAGCCCCGTGGGGGGGCAGATCTATGGCTACACCTTC. Its translation: CASSPVGGQIYGYTF.

This chain uses TRBV5-1 with TRBJ2-1; perhaps D is TRBD1 or TRBD2 (5 bases each). Trimming removed 1 base from V and 3 bases from J, with 17 bases in between. The germline CDR1 and CDR2 sequences are SGHRS and YFSETQ. The CDR3 spans 17 residues. CDR3 nucleotide sequence: TGCGCCAGCAGCTTGAGGCCCGGGGACGGAAGCTACAATGAGCAGTTCTTC. Its protein is CASSLRPGDGSYNEQFF.

V and J are TRBV24-1 and TRBJ1-5; a weak D match, TRBD1 (5 bases). Trimming left V 6 bases short and J 7 bases short, with 12 bases between. The CDR3 spans 13 residues. Germline CDR1 is KGHDR and CDR2 is SFDVKD. The chain's CDR3 is CATSISGTQPQHF. The CDR3 region has the DNA TGTGCCACCAGTATTTCCGGGACCCAGCCCCAGCATTTT.

This clonotype has just a few counts. The gene calls are TRBV6-2 or TRBV6-3 and TRBJ2-5, with D perhaps TRBD1 (5 bases). The V gene lost 2 bases and the J gene lost 2 bases, with 12 bases spanning the gap. The CDR3 runs 15 residues. Germline lookup yields CDR1 MNHEY and CDR2 SVGEGT. CDR3 protein: CASSYGTGLQETQYF. The CDR3 nucleotides are TGTGCCAGCAGTTACGGAACAGGATTACAAGAGACCCAGTACTTC.

V usage is TRBV6-2 or TRBV6-3 and J usage is TRBJ2-7; D is possibly TRBD2 (5 bases). CDR1 is MNHEY, CDR2 SVGEGT, per germline. The CDR3 sequence is 12 residues long. V was cut by 3 bases and J by 8 bases, with 11 bases left in between. This CDR3 is CASSYDLGKQYF. The CDR3 DNA reads TGTGCCAGCAGTTATGACCTCGGGAAGCAGTACTTC.

The CDR3 DNA reads TGCAGCGTTGAAGATCGTCTTAGCGGGAGCGGCACAGATACGCAGTATTTT. Its protein is CSVEDRLSGSGTDTQYF. The rearrangement links TRBV29-1 to TRBJ2-3; TRBD2 matches 9 bases. Germline CDR1 reads SQVTM; CDR2 reads ANQGSEA. J was trimmed by 1 base and V by 0 bases; bases with no gene match: 8. The CDR3 consists of 17 residues.

Many counts were recorded for this clonotype. The CDR3, as DNA: TGTGCCAGCAGCTTGTACGGAGAGGAGACCCAGTACTTC. It yields the protein CASSLYGEETQYF. The rearrangement uses TRBV5-5 and TRBJ2-5; D not resolved. There are 13 residues in the CDR3. In germline, CDR1 is SGHKS, CDR2 YYEKEE (reference sequence). Trimming removed 1 base from V and 5 bases from J, with 9 bases in between.

The chain employs TRBV18 and TRBJ2-6; no clear D gene. Germline CDR1 and CDR2: KGHSH and LQKENI. V was cut by 5 bases and J by 0 bases, with 8 bases left in between. The CDR3 totals 15 residues. The CDR3 is CASSRVGSGANVLTF. In DNA form, the CDR3 reads TGTGCCAGCTCAAGGGTCGGCTCTGGGGCCAACGTCCTGACTTTC.

V gene TRBV6-5 combines with J gene TRBJ2-3, with a tentative D call TRBD1 (6 bases). CDR3 length: 14 amino acids. Germline assignment: CDR1 MNHEY and CDR2 SVGAGI. V was trimmed by 5 bases and J by 5 bases, leaving 14 bases between them. The CDR3 coding sequence is TGTGCCAGCAGTCAAACCAGGGGTGGAGATACGCAGTATTTT. Translated, it gives CASSQTRGGDTQYF.

This clonotype has only a few counts. The chain has TRBV4-1 and TRBJ2-7, with D uncertain. The germline CDR1 and CDR2 sequences are MGHRA and YSYEKL. Between the trimmed V and J ends, which lost 1 base and 3 bases, there was a span of 13 bases. The CDR3 sequence is 15 residues long. CDR3: CASSQVDGTIYEQYF. DNA for the CDR3: TGCGCCAGCAGCCAAGTGGACGGAACCATCTACGAGCAGTACTTC.

This clonotype was counted ten times or more. This chain joins TRBV7-2 and TRBJ2-5, with TRBD2 matching over 13 bases. The CDR3 is made up of 18 amino acids. The J segment lost 2 bases and the V segment lost 4 bases, leaving 10 bases of the junction unmatched. Germline V gene lookup returns CDR1 SGHTA and CDR2 FQGNSA. CDR3 nucleotides: TGTGCCAGCAGCTCACCAGAGGGACTAGCGGGGACGCAAGAGACCCAGTACTTC. It encodes CASSSPEGLAGTQETQYF.

This chain joins TRBV7-6 and TRBJ1-3; D is unresolved. The V end lost 5 bases, the J end lost 0 bases, and 11 bases lay between the germline ends. The CDR3 is made up of 15 amino acids. From germline, CDR1 is SGHVS and CDR2 FNYEAQ. Written as DNA, the CDR3 is TGTGCCAGCAGCCAACAGATGTCCTCTGGAAACACCATATATTTT. It translates to CASSQQMSSGNTIYF. Full variable domain (remainder filled in from reference TRBV7-6 and TRBJ1-3): GAGVSQSPRYKVTKRGQDVALRCDPISGHVSLYWYRQALGQGPEFLTYFNYEAQQDKSGLPNDRFSAERPEGSISTLTIQRTEQRDSAMYRCASSQQMSSGNTIYFGEGSWLTVV.

This clonotype occurred a few times. The chain is built from TRBV5-1 and TRBJ1-1, with D unresolved. V was pared by 3 bases and J by 4 bases, with 10 bases between. Germline V CDR1 and CDR2: SGHRS, YFSETQ. This CDR3 is 13 amino acids long. CDR3 coding DNA: TGCGCCAGCAGCTGGGGAGAGGGCACTGAAGCTTTCTTT. Translation: CASSWGEGTEAFF.

The chain is built from TRBV30 and TRBJ1-1; 7 positions match TRBD1. The trim removed 4 bases at V and 2 bases at J, leaving 7 bases unmatched. Looked up from germline, CDR1 is GTSNPN and CDR2 is SVGIG (reference sequence). This CDR3 is built from 14 residues. CDR3 sequence reads: CAWTLQGRNTEAFF. The CDR3 region has the DNA TGTGCCTGGACTTTACAGGGGCGTAACACTGAAGCTTTCTTT. Using reference TRBV30 and TRBJ1-1 for the parts outside the CDR3, the full variable domain is SQTIHQWPATLVQPVGSPLSLECTVEGTSNPNLYWYRQAAGRGLQLLFYSVGIGQISSEVPQNLSASRPQDRQFILSSKKLLLSDSGFYLCAWTLQGRNTEAFFGQGTRLTVV.

Many counts were recorded for this clonotype. V is TRBV27 and J is TRBJ2-5, with 8 nucleotides matching TRBD1. There are 14 residues in the CDR3. V gave up 6 bases and J gave up 5 bases; unmatched junction bases: 8. CDR1 MNHEY and CDR2 SMNVEV come from the germline V gene (reference sequence). CDR3 in DNA: TGTGCCAGCAGGCCCGACAGGGGTTCGGAGACCCAGTACTTC. Translated: CASRPDRGSETQYF.

This clonotype occurred many times. The chain uses TRBV30 and TRBJ2-5; D is uncertain. V lost 5 bases to trimming and J lost 1 base, with 8 bases between them. The CDR3 consists of 12 residues. The V gene's germline CDR1 is GTSNPN and CDR2 SVGIG (reference sequence). CDR3 DNA sequence: TGTGCCTGGGCGTACGGCCAAGAGACCCAGTACTTC. Encoded protein: CAWAYGQETQYF.

The gene calls are TRBV13 and TRBJ1-2; D gene ambiguous. The CDR3 runs to 13 residues. With 1 base removed from V and 8 bases from J, the gap between germline ends came to 11 bases. Germline V CDR1 and CDR2: PRHDT, FYEKMQ (reference sequence). The CDR3 DNA sequence: TGTGCCAGCAGCTTAGCCGCTATGACGGGCTACACCTTC. Translated: CASSLAAMTGYTF.

This clonotype was recorded a few times. The chain recombines TRBV6-6 with TRBJ2-3, with TRBD2 matching 10 bases. The germline V gene has CDR1 MNHNY and CDR2 SVGAGI (reference sequence). The CDR3 length is 16 residues. V shed 0 bases and J 4 bases; nucleotides not matched to a gene: 4. The CDR3 DNA is TGTGCCAGCAGTTACTCGCTAGCGGGAGCAGCAGATACGCAGTATTTT. As protein: CASSYSLAGAADTQYF.

This clonotype showed up just a few times. The rearrangement uses TRBV27 and TRBJ2-3, with 12 bases identical to TRBD2. Germline values: CDR1 MNHEY, CDR2 SMNVEV (reference sequence). CDR3 length: 15 amino acids. After removal of 6 bases from V and 3 bases from J, the junction contained 4 bases not matched to a gene. The CDR3 nucleotides are TGTGCCAGCAGCCCGACTAGCGGGAGAACAGATACGCAGTATTTT. Amino acids: CASSPTSGRTDTQYF.

CDR3 nucleotide sequence: TGTGCCAGCAGCCAAGAACGGGGAGGATACTACGAGCAGTACTTC. Translated: CASSQERGGYYEQYF. This sequence joins TRBV14 and TRBJ2-7; D is possibly TRBD2 (6 bases). The CDR3 has 15 residues. Germline-derived CDR1 and CDR2 are SGHDN and FVKESK. The V gene lost 0 bases and the J gene lost 3 bases, with 12 bases spanning the gap.

The chain carries TRBV5-1 and TRBJ1-1; D remains ambiguous. V shed 4 bases and J shed 0 bases, with 13 bases lying between them. The CDR3 totals 15 residues. Germline CDR1 reads SGHRS; CDR2 reads YFSETQ. This CDR3 reads CASSPGQEMNTEAFF. The CDR3 region has the DNA TGCGCCAGCAGCCCCGGCCAGGAGATGAACACTGAAGCTTTCTTT.

In its sample, this clonotype was seen a few times. The genes are TRBV29-1 and TRBJ1-2; D might be TRBD1 (5 bases). Germline values: CDR1 SQVTM, CDR2 ANQGSEA. Trimming left V 6 bases short and J 1 base short, with 15 bases between. The CDR3 is 14 residues long. CDR3 protein: CSVVDSSLNYGYTF. The DNA of the CDR3 is TGCAGCGTAGTTGACAGCTCCCTTAACTATGGCTACACCTTC.